Below, one T cell receptor beta chain is given with its context. The data derive from a study of blood T cell repertoires in COVID-19. Across the study: COVID-19 samples from acute and convalescent phases originated in the United States, Italy and Spain. PBMCs, B-cell-depleted T cells, or T cells provided the cDNA or gDNA that made up the material.

Germline values: CDR1 LGHNA, CDR2 YSLEER. Trimming pared 1 base from V and 3 bases from J, leaving 9 bases between. The CDR3 spans 14 residues. Original data processing: By means of reference gene primer amplification, nucleated cell counts were estimated. Using immunoSEQ multiplex PCR, the repertoire was profiled, and TCRdb retains in-frame clones only, with some absent. V, J and clone size were drawn from that table, and D and trimming were deduced from the DNA. The table records around 140,000 clones, approximately 87% of them present only once. Sequenced input: peripheral blood. This clonotype originated in a human donor in a cohort sampled during active COVID-19. The chain has TRBV4-3 and TRBJ1-1; TRBD1 is a possible D gene (5 bases). This CDR3 is CASSQVGAYTEAFF. CDR3 nucleotides: TGCGCCAGCAGCCAAGTTGGGGCCTACACTGAAGCTTTCTTT.